The 25 T cell receptor beta chains in this list originate from one sample, sequenced in a study of T-cell reconstitution after alpha-beta-depleted transplantation in children. TCRbeta library construction was performed incorporating unique molecular identifiers. One entry per CDR3 protein, called by TCRdb with MiXCR from the PCR reads. The table includes some 140,000 distinct CDR3 sequences, around 9.8% detected once. This specimen consisted of PBMCs, mostly from graft donor cells, obtained 180 days after TCRalphabeta/CD19-depleted stem cell transplant. The source is a girl under three years old who had a stem cell transplant for combined immunodeficiency, so the T cells may come from the graft donor.

This clonotype was picked up a small number of times. This rearrangement joins TRBV12-3 or TRBV12-4 to TRBJ2-5, with 7 positions matching TRBD2. CDR3 size: 13 residues. V was pared by 4 bases and J by 4 bases, with 3 bases of the junction left unmatched. The CDR3 sequence: CASSSGGGETQYF. The CDR3 DNA reads as TGTGCCAGCAGTTCCGGCGGGGGAGAGACCCAGTACTTC.

This clonotype was seen ten or more times. The V call is TRBV5-1, the J call TRBJ2-3; 7 nucleotides align to TRBD2. CDR3 size: 15 residues. Germline CDR1 and CDR2: SGHRS and YFSETQ. With 4 bases clipped from V and 1 base from J, the junction kept 6 bases outside the gene matches. The CDR3 nucleotides read TGCGCCAGCAGCCTGTATCGGGGGGGCACAGATACGCAGTATTTT. As protein: CASSLYRGGTDTQYF.

This clonotype was picked up a small number of times. The V call is TRBV24-1, the J call TRBJ2-2; the match to TRBD2 covers 10 bases. Germline CDR1 reads KGHDR; CDR2 reads SFDVKD. CDR3 length: 18 residues. The J segment lost 4 bases and the V segment lost 4 bases, leaving 11 bases of the junction unmatched. CDR3 nucleotide sequence: TGTGCCACCAGTGACGCTACGGCTAGCGGGGGATTCACCGGGGAGCTGTTTTTT. Its translation: CATSDATASGGFTGELFF.

This chain joins TRBV6-4 and TRBJ2-1; 11 bases agree with TRBD1. J lost 9 bases, V lost 7 bases, and 5 bases had no gene match. The CDR3 sequence is 13 residues long. Germline V CDR1 and CDR2: MRHNA, SNTAGT. This CDR3 reads CASKGQGAIEQFF. The CDR3 coding sequence is TGTGCCAGCAAAGGACAGGGGGCTATTGAGCAGTTCTTC.

The chain carries TRBV20-1 and TRBJ2-4, with D unresolved. V was clipped by 3 bases and J by 1 base, with 13 bases between them. The CDR3 totals 15 residues. The germline gives CDR1 DFQATT, CDR2 SNEGSKA (reference sequence). DNA of the CDR3: TGCAGTGCTAGGATCACCGCGTTTGCCAAAAACATTCAGTACTTC. It translates to CSARITAFAKNIQYF.

This clonotype was recorded at least ten times. This chain links TRBV4-3 with TRBJ2-2, with unresolved D. The germline CDR1 and CDR2 sequences are LGHNA and YSLEER. The CDR3 is made up of 19 amino acids. Trimming removed 0 bases at V and 3 bases at J, with 20 bases between. The CDR3 coding sequence is TGCGCCAGCAGCCAAGATTTATCGGCTTATCCTACCTACACCGGGGAGCTGTTTTTT. It encodes CASSQDLSAYPTYTGELFF.

This clonotype came up a few times. The rearrangement links TRBV5-1 to TRBJ2-7, with 9 nucleotides matching TRBD1. The germline V gene has CDR1 SGHRS and CDR2 YFSETQ. V lost 3 bases and J lost 2; bases outside the gene matches: 6. This CDR3 has 15 amino acids. CDR3 DNA sequence: TGCGCCAGCAGCTCCGACAGGGGGTTAACCTACGAGCAGTACTTC. It encodes CASSSDRGLTYEQYF.

This clonotype has just a few counts. CDR3: CASNLLVARNQETQYF. CDR3 in DNA: TGTGCCAGCAACCTTCTCGTAGCGCGAAATCAAGAGACCCAGTACTTC. The rearrangement uses TRBV7-2 and TRBJ2-5; weak D call: TRBD2 (5 bases). Germline values: CDR1 SGHTA, CDR2 FQGNSA. This CDR3 is 16 amino acids long. The V and J ends lost 7 bases and 2 bases respectively, with 20 bases between them.

This clonotype was counted at least ten times. V gene TRBV18 combines with J gene TRBJ2-1; 8 bases map to TRBD2. With V trimmed by 5 bases and J by 12 bases, 6 bases remained unmatched. The CDR3 is 12 residues long. Germline V gene lookup returns CDR1 KGHSH and CDR2 LQKENI. The CDR3 reads CASSSKREWQFF. The CDR3 region has the DNA TGTGCCAGCTCATCAAAGCGGGAGTGGCAGTTCTTC.

The V call is TRBV7-9, the J call TRBJ1-4; TRBD1 might be the D (6 bases). The CDR3 spans 13 residues. The germline V gene has CDR1 SEHNR and CDR2 FQNEAQ (reference sequence). Trimming shortened V by 2 bases and J by 8 bases, and 9 bases separated the two germline ends. CDR3 in amino acids: CASSLQGREKLFF. The CDR3 region has the DNA TGTGCCAGCAGCTTACAGGGGAGGGAAAAACTGTTTTTT.

This clonotype was seen a handful of times. This chain links TRBV20-1 with TRBJ2-5, with D unresolved. This CDR3 contains 13 residues. Germline CDR1 and CDR2: DFQATT and SNEGSKA (reference sequence). V lost 3 bases and J lost 0, with 8 bases in between. The CDR3 spells CSARTSYQETQYF. DNA of the CDR3: TGCAGTGCTAGGACTTCGTACCAAGAGACCCAGTACTTC.

By frequency in the sample, this clonotype is medium-sized. The chain employs TRBV7-9 and TRBJ1-1; perhaps TRBD1 as D (5 bases). Germline V CDR1 and CDR2: SEHNR, FQNEAQ (reference sequence). The CDR3 is 14 residues long. V was shortened by 5 bases and J by 3 bases, with 13 bases between the two germline ends. CDR3 in amino acids: CASSTWGGDTEAFF. CDR3 sequence (DNA): TGTGCCAGCAGCACCTGGGGGGGGGACACTGAAGCTTTCTTT.

About this clonotype: At one boundary the junction diverges from the germline segment, which might be a read error. The chain couples TRBV20-1 to TRBJ2-5; D is possibly TRBD2 (5 bases). This CDR3 is 15 amino acids long. The germline gives CDR1 DFQATT, CDR2 SNEGSKA (reference sequence). Here the CDR3 reads CSATSPGPVGETRYF. The CDR3 bases are TGCAGTGCTACTTCTCCGGGCCCCGTCGGGGAGACCCGGTACTTC.

This clonotype was detected only a few times. This chain links TRBV6-6 with TRBJ2-7, with 8 bases lining up with TRBD2. From germline, CDR1 is MNHNY and CDR2 SVGAGI (reference sequence). The CDR3 covers 13 residues. With V trimmed by 7 bases and J by 0 bases, 2 bases remained unmatched. The CDR3 DNA reads TGTGCCAGCAAGAGCGGGGGCTCCTACGAGCAGTACTTC. This gives the protein CASKSGGSYEQYF.

CDR3 nucleotide sequence: TGTGCCGTAGGACCGGGGTCTTTGGGCTACACCTTC. This sequence encodes CAVGPGSLGYTF. J is TRBJ1-2 and V is TRBV10-3; D gene ambiguous. Germline CDR1 ENHRY, CDR2 SYGVKD. The V gene lost 11 bases and the J gene lost 8 bases, with 18 bases spanning the gap. The CDR3 length is 12 residues.

The rearrangement joins TRBV12-3 or TRBV12-4 to TRBJ2-7; 7 bases are shared with TRBD2. After removal of 6 bases from V and 6 bases from J, the junction contained 14 bases not matched to a gene. This CDR3 contains 15 residues. CDR3 in amino acids: CASRRPGTKSSEQYF. The DNA for the CDR3 is TGTGCCAGCAGGAGACCCGGGACTAAGTCTTCCGAGCAGTACTTC.

This clonotype showed up just a few times. This rearrangement joins TRBV10-3 to TRBJ2-2; TRBD1 matches at 8 bases. The CDR3 runs to 15 residues. Germline CDR1 and CDR2: ENHRY and SYGVKD. V lost 7 bases and J lost 5; bases outside the gene matches: 9. In nucleotides, the CDR3 is TGTGCCATCAACATAGGACAGGGAGGAACCGGGGAGCTGTTTTTT. Amino acids: CAINIGQGGTGELFF.

The chain is built from TRBV6-2 or TRBV6-3 and TRBJ2-7; no firm D call. The V gene lost 1 base and the J gene lost 4 bases, with 8 bases spanning the gap. Germline loops: CDR1 MNHEY, CDR2 SVGEGT. The CDR3 length is 13 residues. CDR3 in amino acids: CASSYFMPYEQYF. The CDR3 bases are TGTGCCAGCAGTTACTTCATGCCTTACGAGCAGTACTTC.

This clonotype has a handful of counts. The J gene is TRBJ1-3, the V gene TRBV5-1, with D unclear. The CDR3 consists of 14 residues. Germline CDR1 and CDR2: SGHRS and YFSETQ. V gave up 0 bases and J gave up 3 bases, with 7 bases separating them. DNA of the CDR3: TGCGCCAGCAGCTTGGCCGCAGATGGAAACACCATATATTTT. It encodes CASSLAADGNTIYF.

The rearrangement uses TRBV5-6 and TRBJ2-4; D is possibly TRBD2 (5 bases). Germline CDR1 is SGHDT and CDR2 is YYEEEE. The CDR3 runs 13 residues. V was pared by 4 bases and J by 7 bases, with 12 bases between. CDR3: CASSGRSENIQYF. CDR3 DNA: TGTGCCAGCAGCGGACGTAGCGAGAACATTCAGTACTTC.

The chain carries TRBV7-9 and TRBJ2-1, with 11 bases identical to TRBD2. The V and J ends lost 5 bases and 4 bases, in that order; junction bases with no gene match: 10. Germline CDR1 and CDR2: SEHNR and FQNEAQ (reference sequence). There are 17 residues in the CDR3. The CDR3 protein is CASSPLTSGSSYNEQFF. CDR3 sequence (DNA): TGTGCCAGCAGCCCCCTCACTAGCGGGAGTTCATACAATGAGCAGTTCTTC.

This clonotype was seen a handful of times. The chain is built from TRBV20-1 and TRBJ2-7; 9 bases map to TRBD1. Trimming removed 2 bases from V and 3 bases from J; junction bases left unmatched: 5. Germline V gene sequence: CDR1 DFQATT, CDR2 SNEGSKA (reference sequence). This CDR3 has 14 amino acids. The CDR3 DNA is TGCAGTGCTAGAATGGGACAGGGTATCTACGAGCAGTACTTC. Its translation is CSARMGQGIYEQYF.

The rearrangement uses TRBV6-1 and TRBJ2-7; 9 nucleotides line up with TRBD2. The trim removed 6 bases at V and 0 bases at J, leaving 6 bases unmatched. CDR1 and CDR2 from the germline V gene are MNHNS and SASEGT. CDR3 length: 15 residues. The CDR3 sequence is CASSPTSGSSYEQYF. DNA of the CDR3: TGTGCCAGCAGCCCGACTAGCGGCAGCTCCTACGAGCAGTACTTC.

This clonotype has a count of ten or more. Its ends do not fully match the called genes, so a read error is possible. The chain's CDR3 is CASSRTRKETQYF. The CDR3 nucleotides read TGTGCTAGCAGCCGAACTCGAAAAGAGACCCAGTACTTC. The chain combines TRBV7-7 with TRBJ2-5, with no clear D. CDR1 and CDR2 from the germline V gene are SSHAT and FNYEAQ (reference sequence). The CDR3 contains 13 residues. The full variable domain, its missing parts supplied by reference TRBV7-7 and TRBJ2-5, is GAGVSQSPRYKVTKRGQDVTLRCDPISSHATLYWYQQALGQGPEFLTYFNYEAQPDKSGLPSDRFSAERPEGSISTLTIQRTEQRDSAMYRCASSRTRKETQYFGPGTRLLVL.

The chain is built from TRBV7-2 and TRBJ1-3, with D hard to call. Deletions cut 5 bases from V and 0 bases from J, with 14 bases between. Per the germline V gene, CDR1 is SGHTA and CDR2 is FQGNSA. The CDR3 is 16 residues long. The CDR3 DNA is TGTGCCAGCAGCCCCCTTTGGGGAGTCTCTGGAAACACCATATATTTT. It codes for CASSPLWGVSGNTIYF.